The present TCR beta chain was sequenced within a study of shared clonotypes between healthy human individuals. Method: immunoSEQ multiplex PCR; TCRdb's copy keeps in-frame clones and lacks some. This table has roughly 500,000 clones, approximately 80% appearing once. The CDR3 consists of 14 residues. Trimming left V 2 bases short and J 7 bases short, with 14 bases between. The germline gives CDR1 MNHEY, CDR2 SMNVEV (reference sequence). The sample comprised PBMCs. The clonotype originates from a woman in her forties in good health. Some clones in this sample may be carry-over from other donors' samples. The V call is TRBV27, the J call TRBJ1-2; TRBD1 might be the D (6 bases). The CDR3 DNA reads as TGTGCCAGCAGTTTAGTCAGGGGTTTGAGTGGCTACACCTTC. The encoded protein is CASSLVRGLSGYTF.